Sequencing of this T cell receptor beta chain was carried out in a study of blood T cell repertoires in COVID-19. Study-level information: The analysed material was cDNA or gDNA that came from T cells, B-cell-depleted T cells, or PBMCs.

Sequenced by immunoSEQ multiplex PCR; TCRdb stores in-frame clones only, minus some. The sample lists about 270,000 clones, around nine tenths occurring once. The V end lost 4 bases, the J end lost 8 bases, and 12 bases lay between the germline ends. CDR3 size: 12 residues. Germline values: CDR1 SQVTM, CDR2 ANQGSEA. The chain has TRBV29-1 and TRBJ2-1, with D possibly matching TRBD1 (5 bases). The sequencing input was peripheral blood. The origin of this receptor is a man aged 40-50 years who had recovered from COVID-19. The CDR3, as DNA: TGCAGCGTTGTCAGGGCCGCGGATGAGCAGTTCTTC. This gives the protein CSVVRAADEQFF.